The present T cell receptor beta chain was sequenced within a study of siplizumab effects on memory and regulatory T cells. General study findings and limits: It was never confirmed that proliferating Tregs from siplizumab cultures were suppressive. Sequences below about 10^-5 frequency were poorly captured, and few alloreactive clones mapped to unstimulated subsets.

In regard to this clone: Its cognate antigen is unknown.

Germline assignment: CDR1 SGHVS and CDR2 FNYEAQ. CDR3 length: 16 residues. V lost 2 bases and J 6 bases, leaving 14 bases between the germline ends. Method: immunoSEQ multiplex PCR; TCRdb's copy keeps in-frame clones and lacks some. The table has about 120,000 clones, around 94% seen once. The receptor comes from a human donor in good health. The chain recombines TRBV7-6 with TRBJ1-6; D remains ambiguous. The specimen sequenced was non-Treg CD4+ T cells sorted from blood. The CDR3 coding sequence is TGTGCCAGCAGCTTATCGCTCGTCAGCCTTAATTCACCCCTCCACTTT. Its protein is CASSLSLVSLNSPLHF.